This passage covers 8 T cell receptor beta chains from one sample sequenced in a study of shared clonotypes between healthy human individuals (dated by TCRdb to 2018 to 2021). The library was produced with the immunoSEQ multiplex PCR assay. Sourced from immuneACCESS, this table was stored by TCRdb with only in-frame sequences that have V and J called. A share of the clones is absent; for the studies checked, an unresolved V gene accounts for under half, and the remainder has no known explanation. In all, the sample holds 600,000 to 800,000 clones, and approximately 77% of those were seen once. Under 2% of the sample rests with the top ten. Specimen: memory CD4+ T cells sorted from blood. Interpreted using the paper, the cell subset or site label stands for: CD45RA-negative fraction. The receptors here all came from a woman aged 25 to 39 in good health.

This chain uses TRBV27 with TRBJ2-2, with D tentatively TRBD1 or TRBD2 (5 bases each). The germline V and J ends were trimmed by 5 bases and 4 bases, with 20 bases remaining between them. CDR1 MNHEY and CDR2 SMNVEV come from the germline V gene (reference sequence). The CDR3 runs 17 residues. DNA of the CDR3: TGTGCCAGCAGTCTACGAAACGGGGCTAGTAGCACCGGGGAGCTGTTTTTT. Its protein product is CASSLRNGASSTGELFF.

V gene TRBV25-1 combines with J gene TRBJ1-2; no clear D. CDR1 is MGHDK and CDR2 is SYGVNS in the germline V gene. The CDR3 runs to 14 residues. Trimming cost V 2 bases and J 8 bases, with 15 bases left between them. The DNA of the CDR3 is TGTGCCAGCAGTGAAGCAAACCCCAGTAGAGGCTACACCTTC. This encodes CASSEANPSRGYTF.

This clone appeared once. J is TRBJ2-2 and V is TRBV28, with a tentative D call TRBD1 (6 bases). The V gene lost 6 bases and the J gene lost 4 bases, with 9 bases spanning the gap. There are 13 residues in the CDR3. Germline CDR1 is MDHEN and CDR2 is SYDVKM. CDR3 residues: CASSPGATGELFF. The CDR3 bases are TGTGCCAGCAGCCCAGGGGCCACCGGGGAGCTGTTTTTT.

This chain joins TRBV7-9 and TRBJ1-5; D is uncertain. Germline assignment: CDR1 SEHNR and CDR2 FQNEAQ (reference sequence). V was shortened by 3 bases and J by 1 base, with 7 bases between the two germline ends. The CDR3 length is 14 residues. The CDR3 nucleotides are TGTGCCAGCAGCTTCTCGGACAGCAATCAGCCCCAGCATTTT. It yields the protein CASSFSDSNQPQHF.

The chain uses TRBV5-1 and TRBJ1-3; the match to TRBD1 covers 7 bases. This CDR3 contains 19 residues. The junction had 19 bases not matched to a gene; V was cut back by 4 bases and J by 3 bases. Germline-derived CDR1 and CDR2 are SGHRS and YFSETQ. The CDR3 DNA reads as TGCGCCAGCAGCCCGGGACAGTTCCAGCTTGGCGTCTTTGGAAACACCATATATTTT. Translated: CASSPGQFQLGVFGNTIYF. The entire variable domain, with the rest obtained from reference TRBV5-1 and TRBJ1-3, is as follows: KAGVTQTPRYLIKTRGQQVTLSCSPISGHRSVSWYQQTPGQGLQFLFEYFSETQRNKGNFPGRFSGRQFSNSRSEMNVSTLELGDSALYLCASSPGQFQLGVFGNTIYFGEGSWLTVV.

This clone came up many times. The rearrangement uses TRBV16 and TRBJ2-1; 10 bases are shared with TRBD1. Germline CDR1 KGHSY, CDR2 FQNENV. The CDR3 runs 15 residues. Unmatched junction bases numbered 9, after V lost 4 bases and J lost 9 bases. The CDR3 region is CASSLRQGANSEQFF. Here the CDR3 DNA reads TGTGCCAGCAGCCTGCGACAGGGGGCAAATAGTGAGCAGTTCTTC.

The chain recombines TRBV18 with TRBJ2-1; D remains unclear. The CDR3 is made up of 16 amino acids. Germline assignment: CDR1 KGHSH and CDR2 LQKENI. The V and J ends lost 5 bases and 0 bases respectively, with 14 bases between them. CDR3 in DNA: TGTGCCAGCTCAACCACGACAACAAGCTCCTACAATGAGCAGTTCTTC. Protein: CASSTTTTSSYNEQFF. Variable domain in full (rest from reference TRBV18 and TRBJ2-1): NAGVMQNPRHLVRRRGQEARLRCSPMKGHSHVYWYRQLPEEGLKFMVYLQKENIIDESGMPKERFSAEFPKEGPSILRIQQVVRGDSAAYFCASSTTTTSSYNEQFFGPGTRLTVL.

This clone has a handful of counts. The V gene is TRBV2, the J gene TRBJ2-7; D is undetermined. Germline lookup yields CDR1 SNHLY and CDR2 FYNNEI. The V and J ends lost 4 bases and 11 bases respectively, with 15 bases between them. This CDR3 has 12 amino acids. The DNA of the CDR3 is TGTGCCAGCAGTGGTCGTACTGATCTCAAGTACTTC. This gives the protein CASSGRTDLKYF.